A few counts support the clone carrying this T cell receptor (beta chain). This sample stems from a study of T cell changes during pregnancy in multiple sclerosis. The CDR3 runs 17 residues. The J segment lost 4 bases and the V segment lost 3 bases, leaving 11 bases of the junction unmatched. Germline V CDR1 and CDR2: LGHNA, YNFKEQ. Data came from immunoSEQ multiplex PCR; TCRdb stores just in-frame clones and leaves some out. This table has about 30,000 clones, approximately 91% appearing once. This material consisted of peripheral blood, taken in the second trimester of pregnancy. This chain connects TRBV4-2 to TRBJ2-3; 9 nucleotides align to TRBD2. This clonotype originated in a female donor in good health, enrolled as a control in a pregnancy study. Written as DNA, the CDR3 is TGTGCCAGCAGCCACGGGACTAGCATGGGGGGTTCAGATACGCAGTATTTT. Its translation: CASSHGTSMGGSDTQYF.